This entry is about one T cell receptor beta chain. This sample was included in a study of CD8+CD57+ T cells in acquired aplastic anemia. Sequenced patients had shown CD8+CD57+ cell expansion by flow cytometry. Trimming pared 5 bases from V and 7 bases from J, leaving 17 bases between. This CDR3 is built from 14 residues. The germline CDR1 and CDR2 sequences are SGHVS and FNYEAQ. Using genomic DNA as the template, TCR beta VDJ and CDR3 profiling was carried out. TCRdb re-analysed the reads in MiXCR, keeping a single row per CDR3 protein. The table lists under 200,000 distinct CDR3 sequences, under 50% of them singletons, with about 1.8% in the top ten.

Sequenced: sorted CD4+, CD8+, or CD8+CD57+ T cells (not recorded which) from PBMCs. This TCR was recovered from a human donor with aplastic anemia. The chain couples TRBV7-6 to TRBJ1-2, with D maybe TRBD1 (5 bases). The CDR3 coding sequence is TGTGCCAGCAGCCCTGGCCCAGGGAGTTCTGGCTACACCTTC. Translating gives CASSPGPGSSGYTF.